The present T cell receptor beta chain was sequenced within a study of control samples from healthy donors and cancer patients. This clone was seen once. J gave up 0 bases and V 2 bases, and 7 bases lay outside the gene matches. In germline, CDR1 is MGHRA, CDR2 YSYEKL. CDR3 length: 16 amino acids. Only in-frame clones appear in the TCRdb table, and some are missing; sequencing was by immunoSEQ multiplex PCR. Of 100,000 to 150,000 clones listed, 85% to 95% are singletons. This receptor was obtained from an elderly man with head and neck cancer. V usage is TRBV4-1 and J usage is TRBJ2-7, with 7 bases matching TRBD1. The sample taken for sequencing was PBMCs. CDR3 sequence reads: CASSQPTGRSSYEQYF. CDR3 in DNA: TGCGCCAGCAGCCAACCGACAGGGAGAAGCTCCTACGAGCAGTACTTC.